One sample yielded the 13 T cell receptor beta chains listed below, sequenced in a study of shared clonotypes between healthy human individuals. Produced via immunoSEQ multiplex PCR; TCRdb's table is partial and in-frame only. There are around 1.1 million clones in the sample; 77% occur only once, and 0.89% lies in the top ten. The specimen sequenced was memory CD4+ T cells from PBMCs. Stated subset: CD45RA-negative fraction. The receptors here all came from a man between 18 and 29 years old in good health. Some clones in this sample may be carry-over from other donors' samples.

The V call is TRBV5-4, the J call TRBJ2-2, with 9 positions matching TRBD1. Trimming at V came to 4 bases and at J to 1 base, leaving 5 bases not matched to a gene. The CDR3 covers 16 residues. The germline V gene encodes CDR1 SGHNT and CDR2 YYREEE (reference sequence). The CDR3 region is CASSRGQGLNTGELFF. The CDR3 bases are TGTGCCAGCAGCCGGGGACAGGGTTTGAACACCGGGGAGCTGTTTTTT.

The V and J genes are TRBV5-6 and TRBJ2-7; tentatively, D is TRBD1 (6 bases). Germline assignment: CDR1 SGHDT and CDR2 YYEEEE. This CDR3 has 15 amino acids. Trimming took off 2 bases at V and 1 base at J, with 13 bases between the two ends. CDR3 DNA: TGTGCCAGCAGCTTAGTGACAGGCTATTCCTACGAGCAGTACTTC. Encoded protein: CASSLVTGYSYEQYF.

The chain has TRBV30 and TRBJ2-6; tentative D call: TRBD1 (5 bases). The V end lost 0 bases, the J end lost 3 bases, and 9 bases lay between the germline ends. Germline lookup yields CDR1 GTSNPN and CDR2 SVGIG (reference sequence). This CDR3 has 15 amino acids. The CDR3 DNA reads TGTGCCTGGAGTGTAAGGGGTGGTGGGGCCAACGTCCTGACTTTC. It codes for CAWSVRGGGANVLTF.

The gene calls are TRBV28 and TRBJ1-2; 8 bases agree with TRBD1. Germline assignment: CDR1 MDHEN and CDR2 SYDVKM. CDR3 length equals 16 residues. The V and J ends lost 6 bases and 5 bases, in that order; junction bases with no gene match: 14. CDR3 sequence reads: CASRSTGDPRWYGYTF. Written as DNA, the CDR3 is TGTGCCAGCAGGTCGACAGGGGATCCCCGCTGGTATGGCTACACCTTC.

The CDR3 sequence: CASSLIAAFTDTQYF. DNA for the CDR3: TGCGCCAGCAGCCTGATAGCGGCCTTCACAGATACGCAGTATTTT. The gene calls are TRBV5-1 and TRBJ2-3, with a tentative D call TRBD2 (6 bases). This CDR3 has 15 residues. CDR1 is SGHRS and CDR2 is YFSETQ in the germline V gene. V was pared by 4 bases and J by 2 bases, with 14 bases between.

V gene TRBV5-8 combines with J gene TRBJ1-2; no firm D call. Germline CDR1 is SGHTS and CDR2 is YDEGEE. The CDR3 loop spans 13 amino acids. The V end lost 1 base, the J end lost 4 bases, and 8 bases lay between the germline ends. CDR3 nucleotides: TGTGCCAGCAGCTTGTTATTTGGCTATGGCTACACCTTC. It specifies CASSLLFGYGYTF.

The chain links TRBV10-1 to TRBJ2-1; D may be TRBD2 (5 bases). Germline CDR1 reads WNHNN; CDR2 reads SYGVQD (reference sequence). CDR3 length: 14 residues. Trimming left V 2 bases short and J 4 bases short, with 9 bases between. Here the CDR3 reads CASSEKRSYNEQFF. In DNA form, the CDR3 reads TGCGCCAGCAGTGAGAAGCGGTCTTACAATGAGCAGTTCTTC.

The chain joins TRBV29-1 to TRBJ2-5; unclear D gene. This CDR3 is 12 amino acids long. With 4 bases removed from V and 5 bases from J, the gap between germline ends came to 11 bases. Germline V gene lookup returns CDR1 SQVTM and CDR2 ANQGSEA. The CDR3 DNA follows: TGCAGCGTTGCGGCCCGGCCGGAGACCCAGTACTTC. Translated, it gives CSVAARPETQYF.

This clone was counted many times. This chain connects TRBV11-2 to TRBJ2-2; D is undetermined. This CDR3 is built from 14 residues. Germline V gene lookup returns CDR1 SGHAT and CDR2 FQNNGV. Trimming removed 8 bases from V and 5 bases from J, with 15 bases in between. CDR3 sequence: CASGRLKGTGELFF. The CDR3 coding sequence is TGTGCCAGCGGCCGCTTAAAGGGAACCGGGGAGCTGTTTTTT.

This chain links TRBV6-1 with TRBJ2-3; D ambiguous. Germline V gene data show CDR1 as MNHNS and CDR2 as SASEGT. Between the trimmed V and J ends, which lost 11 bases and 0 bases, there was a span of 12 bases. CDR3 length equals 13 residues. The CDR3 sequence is CAGEGWSTDTQYF. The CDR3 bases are TGTGCCGGTGAAGGGTGGAGCACAGATACGCAGTATTTT.

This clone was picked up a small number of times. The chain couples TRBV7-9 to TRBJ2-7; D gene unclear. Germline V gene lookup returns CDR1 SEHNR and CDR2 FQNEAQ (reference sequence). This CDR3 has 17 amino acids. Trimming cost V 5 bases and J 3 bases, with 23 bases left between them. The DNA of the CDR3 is TGTGCCAGCAGCCACCCGACCCGCAGGCAGCTAAACTACGAGCAGTACTTC. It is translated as CASSHPTRRQLNYEQYF.

The CDR3 is CASSFREETQYF. CDR3 DNA sequence: TGTGCCAGCAGCTTTCGGGAAGAGACCCAGTACTTC. V and J are TRBV5-4 and TRBJ2-5; D is undetermined. Trimming pared 2 bases from V and 3 bases from J, leaving 5 bases between. CDR3 length: 12 amino acids. The germline V gene has CDR1 SGHNT and CDR2 YYREEE (reference sequence).

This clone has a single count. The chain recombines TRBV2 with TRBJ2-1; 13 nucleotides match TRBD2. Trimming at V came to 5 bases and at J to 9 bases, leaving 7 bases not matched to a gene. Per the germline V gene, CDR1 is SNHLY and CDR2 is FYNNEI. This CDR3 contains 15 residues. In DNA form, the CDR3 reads TGTGCCAGCAGTCAGACTAGCGGGAGGTACGGTGAGCAGTTCTTC. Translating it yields CASSQTSGRYGEQFF.